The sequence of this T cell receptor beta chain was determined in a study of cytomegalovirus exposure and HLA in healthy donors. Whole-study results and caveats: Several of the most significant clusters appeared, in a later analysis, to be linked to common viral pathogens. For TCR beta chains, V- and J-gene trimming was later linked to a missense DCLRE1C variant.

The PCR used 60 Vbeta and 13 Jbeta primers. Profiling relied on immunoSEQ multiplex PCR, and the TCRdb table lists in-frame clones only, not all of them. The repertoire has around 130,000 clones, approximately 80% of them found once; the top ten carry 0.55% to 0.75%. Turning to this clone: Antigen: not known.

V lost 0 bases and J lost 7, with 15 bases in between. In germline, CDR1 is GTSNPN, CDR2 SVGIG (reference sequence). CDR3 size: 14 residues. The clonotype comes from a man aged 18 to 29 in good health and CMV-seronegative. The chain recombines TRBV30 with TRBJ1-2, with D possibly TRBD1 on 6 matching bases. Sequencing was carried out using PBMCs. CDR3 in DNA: TGTGCCTGGAGTGTCCGGACAGACACTTCTGGCTACACCTTC. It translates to CAWSVRTDTSGYTF.